These 14 T cell receptor beta chains were sequenced from one sample in a study of blood T cells in healthy people across ages. A second PCR, run for about 6 to 12 cycles, used a sample-barcoded 5' primer plus a J-beta primer mix. One entry per CDR3 protein results from TCRdb running MiXCR on the 5' RACE reads. This table holds over a million distinct CDR3 sequences, less than 50% found once. The sample consisted of blood. The receptor set was obtained from a woman aged 55-75 years in good health.

V usage is TRBV11-2 and J usage is TRBJ2-1; 8 bases fit TRBD1. Matching the DNA end better, TRBJ2-7 makes the J call doubtful. This CDR3 comprises 17 residues. CDR1 SGHAT and CDR2 FQNNGV come from the germline V gene. The CDR3 protein is CASSLQDRASSYNEQYF. In DNA form, the CDR3 reads TGTGCCAGCAGCCTCCAGGACAGGGCGAGCTCCTACAATGAGCAGTACTTC.

This clonotype showed up just a few times. This chain joins TRBV11-3 and TRBJ2-7; D is unresolved. Germline V lookup: CDR1 SGHNT, CDR2 YENEEA. Trimming took 5 bases from V and 4 from J, leaving 12 bases between them. CDR3 length: 13 residues. The CDR3 sequence is CASSIGWGYEQYF. In DNA, the CDR3 is TGTGCCAGCAGCATAGGTTGGGGATACGAGCAGTACTTC.

This rearrangement joins TRBV14 to TRBJ2-1; D not resolved. Germline V CDR1 and CDR2: SGHDN, FVKESK. Between the trimmed V and J ends, which lost 0 bases and 6 bases, there was a span of 9 bases. The CDR3 totals 14 residues. The chain's CDR3 is CASSQDRQINEQFF. In DNA, the CDR3 is TGTGCCAGCAGCCAAGATCGCCAGATCAATGAGCAGTTCTTC.

The V and J genes are TRBV24-1 and TRBJ2-3, with TRBD2 matching 15 bases. Germline V lookup: CDR1 KGHDR, CDR2 SFDVKD. After removal of 4 bases from V and 10 bases from J, the junction contained 5 bases not matched to a gene. The CDR3 length is 15 residues. The CDR3 DNA follows: TGTGCCACCAGTGAAAGGACTAGCGGGAGGGCCCCGCAGTATTTT. This codes for CATSERTSGRAPQYF.

The V call is TRBV12-3 or TRBV12-4, the J call TRBJ2-7, with 7 bases fitting TRBD2. The end of the DNA aligns better with TRBJ2-5, so the J call may be wrong. The CDR3 extends over 13 amino acids. As DNA, the CDR3 is TGTGCCAGCAGTCCCGGGAGGACGGAGACCCAGTACTTC. Its protein product is CASSPGRTETQYF.

J is TRBJ1-2 and V is TRBV3-1, with 9 positions matching TRBD1. J was trimmed by 7 bases and V by 3 bases; bases with no gene match: 12. The CDR3 consists of 16 residues. CDR1 is LGHDT and CDR2 is YNNKEL in the germline V gene (reference sequence). CDR3 sequence (DNA): TGTGCCAGCAGCCAGGCCGGTGGACAGGGGAGAAGTGGCTACACCTTC. This gives the protein CASSQAGGQGRSGYTF.

This clonotype was seen more than once but under ten times. The CDR3 loop reads CASSYGSGGEKLFF. The CDR3 nucleotides read TGTGCCAGCAGTTACGGGTCTGGGGGTGAAAAACTGTTTTTT. J is TRBJ1-4 and V is TRBV6-5; D possibly corresponds to TRBD1 (5 bases). The germline V gene encodes CDR1 MNHEY and CDR2 SVGAGI. There are 14 residues in the CDR3. V shed 2 bases and J shed 7 bases, with 11 bases lying between them.

This clonotype was detected a few times. J is TRBJ2-2 and V is TRBV2; D is possibly TRBD1 or TRBD2 (5 bases each). This CDR3 has 13 residues. The V gene lost 10 bases and the J gene lost 5 bases, with 14 bases spanning the gap. Germline V gene sequence: CDR1 SNHLY, CDR2 FYNNEI. CDR3 region: CATVRDATGELFF. The CDR3 region has the DNA TGTGCCACCGTCCGGGACGCTACCGGGGAGCTGTTTTTT. The whole variable domain, remainder taken from reference TRBV2 and TRBJ2-2, is EPEVTQTPSHQVTQMGQEVILRCVPISNHLYFYWYRQILGQKVEFLVSFYNNEISEKSEIFDDQFSVERPDGSNFTLKIRSTKLEDSAMYFCATVRDATGELFFGEGSRLTVL.

With respect to this clonotype: One end of the junction does not line up with germline, which may come from a read error. The chain recombines TRBV11-2 with TRBJ2-6; TRBD1 or TRBD2 may be the D gene (5 bases each). The CDR3 consists of 15 residues. CDR1 is SGHAT, CDR2 FQNNGV, per germline. CDR3 bases: TGTGCCAGCAGCTTAACTAGTACTGGGGCCAACGTCCCGACTTTC. Translated, it gives CASSLTSTGANVPTF.

This clonotype was counted between two and nine times. This chain uses TRBV4-2 with TRBJ1-5, with TRBD1 identical over 7 bases. Losses at the gene ends were 1 base for V and 9 bases for J; bases not matched to a gene: 9. This CDR3 has 15 residues. CDR1 is LGHNA, CDR2 YNFKEQ, per germline. The CDR3 region is CASSQAQGGSWPQHF. CDR3 in DNA: TGTGCCAGCAGCCAAGCCCAGGGGGGGAGTTGGCCCCAGCATTTT.

The V and J genes are TRBV29-1 and TRBJ2-5; D remains unclear. Trimming pared 4 bases from V and 2 bases from J, leaving 14 bases between. This CDR3 is built from 14 residues. Looked up from germline, CDR1 is SQVTM and CDR2 is ANQGSEA. This CDR3 is CSVVTVGRQETQYF. The DNA for the CDR3 is TGCAGCGTTGTGACGGTCGGCAGGCAAGAGACCCAGTACTTC.

V usage is TRBV6-5 and J usage is TRBJ2-7; D assignment may be TRBD1 or TRBD2 (6 bases each). Germline lookup yields CDR1 MNHEY and CDR2 SVGAGI. The CDR3 has 16 residues. V was clipped by 4 bases and J by 5 bases, with 21 bases between them. CDR3 nucleotides: TGTGCCAGCAGTTTTTACAACCAGGGGAGGTGGAACGAGCAGTACTTC. Protein: CASSFYNQGRWNEQYF.

V usage is TRBV2 and J usage is TRBJ2-7; D not resolved. The J call may be incorrect, as the DNA end agrees better with TRBJ2-5. The germline CDR1 and CDR2 sequences are SNHLY and FYNNEI. The CDR3 has 15 residues. CDR3 sequence (DNA): TGTGCCAGCAGTGAATTCCCGGGTTCCGAGGAGACCCAGTACTTC. Translating it yields CASSEFPGSEETQYF.

A remark on this clonotype: This may be a read error, as it is one base from a much larger clone. J is TRBJ2-7 and V is TRBV6-2 or TRBV6-3; 11 bases map to TRBD2. CDR1 is MNHEY and CDR2 is SVGEGT in the germline V gene. With 6 bases clipped from V and 7 bases from J, the junction kept 17 bases outside the gene matches. This CDR3 has 17 amino acids. The CDR3 DNA reads TGTGCCAGCAGCCGAATGCCGGGACTAGCGGTCTACAATGAGCAGTACTTC. Its protein product is CASSRMPGLAVYNEQYF.